This is a list of T cell receptor beta chains from one sample in a study of shared T cell receptors in the human thymus. The method was immunoSEQ multiplex PCR; TCRdb's version includes in-frame clones alone and lacks a portion of them. This repertoire shows roughly 500,000 clones, around three quarters found once; its top ten account for 0.013%. These records were also assigned to another study, of human thymus T cells.

Sequencing input: thymocytes. The source of these receptors is a boy less than two years old with a congenital heart defect. CDR3s include the opening cysteine and the closing phenylalanine or tryptophan. A D gene is named only where the DNA matches it firmly. Expanded clones are given a class, and other clones once, few, many or no size at all.

TGTGCCAGCAGTTTAGCGGGACGGCGACTTAGCACAGATACGCAGTATTTT,CASSLAGRRLSTDTQYF,TRBV27,-,TRBJ2-3,-
TGCAGCGTTGATTTGGAGTCCGAGCAGTACTTC,CSVDLESEQYF,TRBV29-1,-,TRBJ2-7,-
TGCAGCGTGAGGGTGGCAGAGACCCAGTACTTC,CSVRVAETQYF,TRBV29-1,-,TRBJ2-5,-
TGTGCCAGCAGCATTAGCGGGAGCCACCACGAGCAGTACTTC,CASSISGSHHEQYF,TRBV7-2,TRBD2,TRBJ2-7,-
TGTGCCAGCAGCCTCCACAATGAGCAGTTCTTC,CASSLHNEQFF,TRBV6-1,-,TRBJ2-1,-
TGTGCCAGCAGCTTAAACGGGTGGGGGCGAAATGAGCAGTTCTTC,CASSLNGWGRNEQFF,TRBV13,-,TRBJ2-1,-
TGCAGCGTTGGGGGTAGCGGAAATGGCTACACCTTC,CSVGGSGNGYTF,TRBV29-1,-,TRBJ1-2,-
TGCGCCAGCAGCCAAGAGGAACTAGCGGGAGGGCCGCAGGACACAGATACGCAGTATTTT,CASSQEELAGGPQDTDTQYF,TRBV4-3,TRBD2,TRBJ2-3,few
TGTGCCAGCAGCGTATCGAGCCTAGAAGAAGAGACCCAGTACTTC,CASSVSSLEEETQYF,TRBV9,-,TRBJ2-5,-
TGCGCCAGCAGCCACGAACTCGGTGGGAGCTTAGACGAGCAGTACTTC,CASSHELGGSLDEQYF,TRBV4-3,-,TRBJ2-7,-
TGTGCCAGCAGTCCTAAAAGCGGGAGAAAAGGGTCCGAGCAGTACTTC,CASSPKSGRKGSEQYF,TRBV28,TRBD2,TRBJ2-7,-
TGTGCCAGCAGCCGCCAGACTAGCGGGAGGAACACCGGGGAGCTGTTTTTT,CASSRQTSGRNTGELFF,TRBV21-1,-,TRBJ2-2,-
TGTGCCAGCAGCGCGAGGGACAGGACCTACGAGCAGTACTTC,CASSARDRTYEQYF,TRBV11-1,TRBD1,TRBJ2-7,-
TGTGCCAGCAGCGTAGAAGGGAGAGGGACAGATACGCAGTATTTT,CASSVEGRGTDTQYF,TRBV9,-,TRBJ2-3,-
TGTGCCAGTAGTATCCAAGGGGGCCCTGGGGCCAACGTCCTGACTTTC,CASSIQGGPGANVLTF,TRBV19,TRBD1,TRBJ2-6,-
TGTGCCAGCAGCGCAACGGACAGGGTCACTGAAGCTTTCTTT,CASSATDRVTEAFF,TRBV9,TRBD1,TRBJ1-1,-
TGTGCCAGCAGTGAACCAGACAGGGGGCGCACTGAAGCTTTCTTT,CASSEPDRGRTEAFF,TRBV6-1,TRBD1,TRBJ1-1,-
TGTGCCAGCAGCCGACCCCCTGGTGGACAGGGGAACACTGAAGCTTTCTTT,CASSRPPGGQGNTEAFF,TRBV4-2,TRBD1,TRBJ1-1,-
TGTGCCTGGAGTGCTACAAACAGGGTCTCCTACAATGAGCAGTTCTTC,CAWSATNRVSYNEQFF,TRBV30,-,TRBJ2-1,-
TGCGCCAGCCGGGGGGCTTCCTACGAGCAGTACTTC,CASRGASYEQYF,TRBV5-1,-,TRBJ2-7,-
TGTGCCAGCACCCGGGGTAGCGCCCCCTACAATGAGCAGTTCTTC,CASTRGSAPYNEQFF,TRBV6-1,-,TRBJ2-1,-
TGTGCCAGCAGCCAGACTAGCGGGAGGGCCCCTAGCTCCTACGAGCAGTACTTC,CASSQTSGRAPSSYEQYF,TRBV14,TRBD2,TRBJ2-7,few
TGCAGCGTTGAGGACGGGTGGCAGGGACACACAGATACGCAGTATTTT,CSVEDGWQGHTDTQYF,TRBV29-1,-,TRBJ2-3,-
TGTGCCAGCAGCCCGGGTGGAAACACCATATATTTT,CASSPGGNTIYF,TRBV9,-,TRBJ1-3,-
TGTGCCAGCAGCTCTCAGGGAAACAATGAGCAGTTCTTC,CASSSQGNNEQFF,TRBV5-6,-,TRBJ2-1,-
TGTGCCAGCCTTAAGGGAGGGGGGGGAAAGAAGCAGTACTTC,CASLKGGGGKKQYF,TRBV2,-,TRBJ2-7,-
TGTGCCAGCAGTTTAGGCTCTTCCGGGGAGCTGTTTTTT,CASSLGSSGELFF,TRBV27,-,TRBJ2-2,-
TGTGCCACCAGCAGAGATATTGGCAGGGAAGAGACCCAGTACTTC,CATSRDIGREETQYF,TRBV15,-,TRBJ2-5,-
TGTGCCAGCAGGACAGGACTAGCTGATCCCTACGAGCAGTACTTC,CASRTGLADPYEQYF,TRBV6-5,TRBD2,TRBJ2-7,-
TGTGCCAGCAGCTTGGTTCGGGAAAACACTGAAGCTTTCTTT,CASSLVRENTEAFF,TRBV5-4,-,TRBJ1-1,-
TGTGCCAGCAGTGAATTAACTAGCGGGAGGTCCACAGATACGCAGTATTTT,CASSELTSGRSTDTQYF,TRBV25-1,TRBD2,TRBJ2-3,-
TGTGCCAGCAGGGAGGGCGGGCTTATTCTACGCTCTGGAAACACCATATATTTT,CASREGGLILRSGNTIYF,TRBV11-2,-,TRBJ1-3,-
TGTGCCAGCAGCTTAGCAGGAGATTCGACAGTTAACTATGGCTACACCTTC,CASSLAGDSTVNYGYTF,TRBV7-2,-,TRBJ1-2,-
TGTGCCAGCACCCAACCGGGACTAGGGGGTAATGAGCAGTTCTTC,CASTQPGLGGNEQFF,TRBV6-1,TRBD2,TRBJ2-1,-
TGTGCCACCGCAGGGGGACAGGGTGGGCCGGGCGCTGAAGCTTTCTTT,CATAGGQGGPGAEAFF,TRBV15,TRBD1,TRBJ1-1,-
TGCGCCAGCACCGAGGGGGGGTCCGATGGCTACACCTTC,CASTEGGSDGYTF,TRBV10-2,-,TRBJ1-2,once
TGTGCCAGCAGCCAAGTCTACAGCGGGAACCTCTCCTACGAGCAGTACTTC,CASSQVYSGNLSYEQYF,TRBV4-2,TRBD2,TRBJ2-7,-